One and the same sample provided the 22 T cell receptor beta chains below, sequenced in a study of T cell repertoires in cytomegalovirus infection. TCRdb itself ran the reads through MiXCR, one entry per CDR3 protein. This table has under 300,000 distinct CDR3 sequences, around 20% appearing once. Antigens for these TCRs are unknown. Sample: cultured PBMCs, taken from culture after CMV antigen stimulation. These receptors were obtained from a human donor in good health (CMV status not recorded). Some clones in this sample may be carry-over from other donors' samples.

This chain joins TRBV29-1 and TRBJ2-1; TRBD2 might be the D (6 bases). The CDR3 is 14 residues long. The germline V gene encodes CDR1 SQVTM and CDR2 ANQGSEA. With 6 bases removed from V and 0 bases from J, the gap between germline ends came to 12 bases. This chain's CDR3 is CSVISGSSYNEQFF. As DNA, the CDR3 is TGCAGCGTCATTAGCGGCAGCTCCTACAATGAGCAGTTCTTC.

This clonotype was observed a few times. This chain connects TRBV12-3 or TRBV12-4 to TRBJ2-1, with TRBD2 matching over 13 bases. The CDR3 runs 15 residues. Trimming cost V 4 bases and J 12 bases; bases outside gene matches: 9. Here the CDR3 DNA reads TGTGCCAGCAGTTCCCCGGGACTAGCGGGGCGAGGGCAGTTCTTC. It translates to CASSSPGLAGRGQFF.

This clonotype has ten or more counts. This rearrangement joins TRBV6-1 to TRBJ1-1; TRBD1 might be the D (5 bases). V was shortened by 6 bases and J by 1 base, with 12 bases between the two germline ends. Germline CDR1 reads MNHNS; CDR2 reads SASEGT. The CDR3 consists of 14 residues. The CDR3 DNA reads as TGTGCCAGCAGAAACCAGCAGGGGAACACTGAAGCTTTCTTT. This codes for CASRNQQGNTEAFF.

This clonotype was counted ten times or more. The chain joins TRBV7-2 to TRBJ2-7; D is possibly TRBD1 or TRBD2 (5 bases each). CDR3 length: 15 amino acids. V was trimmed by 4 bases and J by 2 bases, leaving 15 bases between them. Germline V gives CDR1 SGHTA, CDR2 FQGNSA. CDR3 coding DNA: TGTGCCAGCAGCTCCCGGGACGAACGAACCTACGAGCAGTACTTC. Its translation: CASSSRDERTYEQYF.

In this sample, this clonotype turned up a few times. CDR3 residues: CASSYSKFGGSTEAFF. In DNA form, the CDR3 reads TGTGCCAGCAGTTACTCGAAATTCGGGGGGAGCACTGAAGCTTTCTTT. The chain combines TRBV6-5 with TRBJ1-1; the D gene is possibly TRBD1 (5 bases). The CDR3 is 16 residues long. Germline values: CDR1 MNHEY, CDR2 SVGAGI. The V and J ends lost 0 bases and 4 bases respectively, with 15 bases between them.

This clonotype was seen ten or more times. The V call is TRBV12-3 or TRBV12-4, the J call TRBJ1-2; TRBD1 might be the D (6 bases). The CDR3 spans 15 residues. Trimming pared 8 bases from V and 6 bases from J, leaving 22 bases between. CDR3 DNA sequence: TGTGCCAGCGAAACAAGACAGGCCCGCCTGGATGGCTACACCTTC. This gives the protein CASETRQARLDGYTF.

At least ten counts were recorded for this clonotype. V usage is TRBV7-2 and J usage is TRBJ2-7; no reliable D call. Germline assignment: CDR1 SGHTA and CDR2 FQGNSA. Deletions cut 1 base from V and 2 bases from J, with 9 bases between. The CDR3 covers 14 residues. The CDR3 nucleotides read TGTGCCAGCAGCTTAGTAAACACCGCCTACGAGCAGTACTTC. Translated: CASSLVNTAYEQYF. The full variable domain, its missing parts supplied by reference TRBV7-2 and TRBJ2-7, is GAGVSQSPSNKVTEKGKDVELRCDPISGHTALYWYRQSLGQGLEFLIYFQGNSAPDKSGLPSDRFSAERTGGSVSTLTIQRTQQEDSAVYLCASSLVNTAYEQYFGPGTRLTVT.

This clonotype was observed at least ten times. V gene TRBV7-3 combines with J gene TRBJ2-1, with 13 bases fitting TRBD2. The germline V gene has CDR1 SGHTA and CDR2 FQGTGA. V gave up 5 bases and J gave up 7 bases; unmatched junction bases: 5. This CDR3 contains 15 residues. The CDR3 coding sequence is TGTGCCAGCAGCCGAGGACTAGCGGGAGCTAATGAGCAGTTCTTC. This codes for CASSRGLAGANEQFF.

The genes are TRBV6-5 and TRBJ2-7; D possibly corresponds to TRBD2 (5 bases). V lost 4 bases and J 1 base, leaving 11 bases between the germline ends. Germline CDR1 and CDR2: MNHEY and SVGAGI. This CDR3 contains 14 residues. CDR3 DNA: TGTGCCAGCAGTTGGGAGCGGACTTCCTACGAGCAGTACTTC. It encodes CASSWERTSYEQYF.

The rearrangement links TRBV10-2 to TRBJ2-5; D gene ambiguous. V was trimmed by 6 bases and J by 2 bases, leaving 16 bases between them. In germline, CDR1 is WSHSY, CDR2 SAAADI. There are 15 residues in the CDR3. Here the CDR3 DNA reads TGCGCCAGCAGGGGCCCCGGCGCGAGACAAGAGACCCAGTACTTC. Translation: CASRGPGARQETQYF.

This chain joins TRBV9 and TRBJ1-1; D perhaps matches TRBD1 (5 bases). This CDR3 contains 16 residues. The V end was cut by 0 bases, the J end by 3 bases, with 15 bases between. CDR1 is SGDLS and CDR2 is YYNGEE in the germline V gene. Here the CDR3 reads CASSVAGTGLYTEAFF. In DNA, the CDR3 is TGTGCCAGCAGCGTAGCGGGAACAGGTTTATACACTGAAGCTTTCTTT.

The chain combines TRBV20-1 with TRBJ2-1; D might be TRBD1 or TRBD2, each matching 6 bases. This CDR3 spans 18 amino acids. The V gene lost 1 base and the J gene lost 4 bases, with 23 bases spanning the gap. Germline CDR1 reads DFQATT; CDR2 reads SNEGSKA (reference sequence). CDR3 protein: CSARALTGAGRPYNEQFF. Written as DNA, the CDR3 is TGCAGTGCTAGAGCCCTCACGGGGGCGGGTAGGCCTTACAATGAGCAGTTCTTC.

Many counts were recorded for this clonotype. The chain links TRBV12-3 or TRBV12-4 to TRBJ2-4; tentative D call: TRBD2 (5 bases). With 6 bases removed from V and 5 bases from J, the gap between germline ends came to 17 bases. The CDR3 totals 15 residues. For the CDR3, the DNA is TGTGCCAGCAGGGCCTTCGCGTCCGGGGAAAACATTCAGTACTTC. Residues: CASRAFASGENIQYF.

The chain employs TRBV7-9 and TRBJ2-7; D is undetermined. V was cut by 5 bases and J by 12 bases, with 20 bases left in between. This CDR3 has 13 amino acids. Germline assignment: CDR1 SEHNR and CDR2 FQNEAQ (reference sequence). CDR3 coding DNA: TGTGCCAGCAGCCACCCCTATGTGTTAGCTCTGTACTTC. Translated: CASSHPYVLALYF.

This clonotype was counted ten times or more. The V and J genes are TRBV12-3 or TRBV12-4 and TRBJ2-3, with 12 nucleotides matching TRBD2. The ends lost 6 bases at V and 6 bases at J; junction bases unmatched: 7. The CDR3 covers 15 residues. The CDR3 nucleotides are TGTGCCAGCAGCCCGACTAGCGGGAGTTTTGATACGCAGTATTTT. It encodes CASSPTSGSFDTQYF.

This clonotype appeared a few times. The chain joins TRBV27 to TRBJ2-7; 7 bases agree with TRBD2. V was pared by 9 bases and J by 4 bases, with 15 bases of the junction left unmatched. The CDR3 is 15 amino acids. CDR1 is MNHEY, CDR2 SMNVEV, per germline (reference sequence). CDR3 bases: TGTGCCAGAACCCCCGGGGAGGCGGGGGAGTACGAGCAGTACGTC. Protein: CARTPGEAGEYEQYV.

This clonotype was observed many times. This chain links TRBV7-2 with TRBJ1-6, with 7 bases lining up with TRBD1. V shed 2 bases, J shed 10 bases, and the junction held 5 bases outside the gene matches. This CDR3 has 14 amino acids. The germline gives CDR1 SGHTA, CDR2 FQGNSA. CDR3 sequence reads: CASSLSGTESPLHF. The CDR3 DNA follows: TGTGCCAGCAGCTTATCCGGGACAGAGTCACCCCTCCACTTT.

Written as DNA, the CDR3 is TGCGCCAGCAGCCAGGATCTAGCGCTCTACAATGAGCAGTTCTTC. Translating it yields CASSQDLALYNEQFF. The chain has TRBV4-3 and TRBJ2-1; D may be TRBD2 (6 bases). This CDR3 region has 15 residues. Per the germline V gene, CDR1 is LGHNA and CDR2 is YSLEER. V lost 3 bases and J 3 bases, leaving 12 bases between the germline ends.

This clonotype was seen many times. The chain combines TRBV7-2 with TRBJ2-2, with 7 bases matching TRBD1. Per germline, CDR1 SGHTA and CDR2 FQGNSA. V gave up 3 bases and J gave up 6 bases; unmatched junction bases: 16. The CDR3 is 18 amino acids. The CDR3 sequence: CASSFGSMTGYTAGELFF. CDR3 coding DNA: TGTGCCAGCAGCTTTGGATCAATGACAGGGTATACAGCCGGGGAGCTGTTTTTT.

The J gene is TRBJ2-1, the V gene TRBV5-1; tentative D call: TRBD1 (6 bases). The germline V and J ends were trimmed by 0 bases and 0 bases, with 10 bases remaining between them. There are 16 residues in the CDR3. Germline CDR1 reads SGHRS; CDR2 reads YFSETQ. This chain's CDR3 is CASSLVGQTSYNEQFF. DNA of the CDR3: TGCGCCAGCAGCTTGGTTGGACAGACCTCCTACAATGAGCAGTTCTTC. Full variable domain (rest looked up from reference TRBV5-1 and TRBJ2-1): KAGVTQTPRYLIKTRGQQVTLSCSPISGHRSVSWYQQTPGQGLQFLFEYFSETQRNKGNFPGRFSGRQFSNSRSEMNVSTLELGDSALYLCASSLVGQTSYNEQFFGPGTRLTVL.

This clonotype was seen repeatedly, ten times or more. V gene TRBV6-1 combines with J gene TRBJ1-5, with D hard to call. The CDR3 runs to 14 residues. Germline values: CDR1 MNHNS, CDR2 SASEGT. V was shortened by 4 bases and J by 4 bases, with 11 bases between the two germline ends. The CDR3 region is CASSVTMANQPQHF. The CDR3 region has the DNA TGTGCCAGCAGTGTGACGATGGCTAATCAGCCCCAGCATTTT.

This clonotype occurred many times. V gene TRBV11-3 combines with J gene TRBJ2-1, with 8 bases matching TRBD2. This CDR3 has 15 residues. The germline gives CDR1 SGHNT, CDR2 YENEEA. V shed 5 bases, J shed 0 bases, and the junction held 3 bases outside the gene matches. The CDR3 is CASSQAGVSYNEQFF. In DNA form, the CDR3 reads TGTGCCAGCAGCCAAGCGGGAGTCTCCTACAATGAGCAGTTCTTC.